This is a list of T cell receptor beta chains from one sample in a study of CD8 T cells in ankylosing spondylitis. MiXCR, run by TCRdb on the 5' RACE reads, gives a single entry per CDR3 protein. This sample has under 950,000 distinct CDR3 sequences; under 20% occur once, and the top ten carry under 20%. Sequenced sample: blood, either unsorted or a sorted T cell fraction (not recorded which). These receptors all stem from a male donor with ankylosing spondylitis. CDR3s include the opening cysteine and the closing phenylalanine or tryptophan. A D gene is named only where the DNA matches it firmly. The size of a clone is reported for some rows only, either as once, few or many, or as a class for expanded clones.

clone size,V gene,CDR3 length,J gene,D gene,CDR3 DNA,CDR3 protein
.,TRBV24-1,20,TRBJ1-4,.,TGTGCCACCAGTGATTTGCGTACCAACCGGGACCGTAGGATGGAGGAAAAACTGTTTTTT,CATSDLRTNRDRRMEEKLFF
.,TRBV20-1,15,TRBJ1-2,.,TGCAGTGCTAGTCTGAGGGGCCGAGCTAACTATGGCTACACCTTC,CSASLRGRANYGYTF
few,TRBV29-1,11,TRBJ1-4,.,TGCAGCGTTTTGGACACTGAAAAACTGTTTTTT,CSVLDTEKLFF
few,TRBV20-1,15,TRBJ2-1,TRBD2,TGCAGTGCTTTACCTAGCGGGAGGGCCTACAATGAGCAGTTCTTC,CSALPSGRAYNEQFF
many,TRBV30,14,TRBJ2-3,.,TGTGCCTGGAGAGTCGGGGGCACCACAGATACGCAGTATTTT,CAWRVGGTTDTQYF
few,TRBV10-3,15,TRBJ2-7,TRBD1,TGTGCCATCAGTGAGGGACAGGGCAATCAATACGAGCAGTACTTC,CAISEGQGNQYEQYF
few,TRBV14,12,TRBJ2-2,.,TGTGCCAGCAGCCAATTTGGCGGGGAGCTGTTTTTT,CASSQFGGELFF
.,TRBV5-1,15,TRBJ1-1,.,TGCGCCAGCAGCTTGGCCGCGACAGTGAACACTGAAGCTTTCTTT,CASSLAATVNTEAFF
.,TRBV5-1,15,TRBJ2-6,.,TGCGCCAGCAGCCGGGGCAACTCTGGGGCCAACGTCCTGACTTTC,CASSRGNSGANVLTF
few,TRBV7-9,15,TRBJ2-3,.,TGTGCCAGCAGACCCTCTCCGTTAGGGGCAGATACGCAGTATTTT,CASRPSPLGADTQYF
.,TRBV20-1,14,TRBJ1-5,.,TGCAGTGCTAGAGATCGGGGGTTCAGTCAGCCCCAGCATTTT,CSARDRGFSQPQHF
few,TRBV20-1,15,TRBJ2-7,.,TGCAGTGCTAGAGATTGGCAGGGTGAATCCTACGAGCAGTACTTC,CSARDWQGESYEQYF
.,TRBV5-1,14,TRBJ2-1,TRBD2,TGCGCCAGCAGCGCCGGGACTAGATATGGTGAGCAGTTCTTC,CASSAGTRYGEQFF
many,TRBV20-1,14,TRBJ1-6,TRBD1,TGCAGTGCTAGAGCGGGACAGTATAATTCACCCCTCCACTTT,CSARAGQYNSPLHF
.,TRBV28,13,TRBJ2-7,TRBD1,TGTGCCAGCAGTGCGGACAGGGTGCGGGAGCAGTACTTC,CASSADRVREQYF
.,TRBV7-9,14,TRBJ1-2,.,TGTGCCAGCAGCTTAGCGCAGCCAGACTATGGCTACACCTTC,CASSLAQPDYGYTF
few,TRBV7-9,17,TRBJ2-7,TRBD2,TGTGCCAGCAGCGCCGGGACTAGCGGGAGTCTTTCCTACGAGCAGTACTTC,CASSAGTSGSLSYEQYF
once,TRBV7-2,16,TRBJ2-2,TRBD2,TGTGCCAGCAGCCTGATAGCGGGAGGAGGCGCCGGGGAGCTGTTTTTT,CASSLIAGGGAGELFF
once,TRBV6-2/TRBV6-3,19,TRBJ2-6,TRBD1,TGTGCCAGCAGTCTACGGACGCCCGGGACAGCATCTGGGGCCAACGTCCTGACTTTC,CASSLRTPGTASGANVLTF
few,TRBV29-1,12,TRBJ2-7,.,TGCAGCGTTGAGGAGAACTCCTACGAGCAGTACTTC,CSVEENSYEQYF
.,TRBV12-3/TRBV12-4,15,TRBJ2-1,TRBD2,TGTGCCAGCAGGGCCGGGACTACCTCCTTCAATGAGCAGTTCTTC,CASRAGTTSFNEQFF
few,TRBV4-3,16,TRBJ2-5,.,TGCGCCAGCAGCCATCGGTTCGGAGGGGGAGGGGAGACCCAGTACTTC,CASSHRFGGGGETQYF
many,TRBV6-1,14,TRBJ1-2,TRBD1,TGTGCCAGCAGACGGACAGGGGAGGGGAATGGCTACACCTTC,CASRRTGEGNGYTF
.,TRBV10-3,15,TRBJ1-5,.,TGTGCCATCAGTGAGTCGGGGGGGCTGGATCAGCCCCAGCATTTT,CAISESGGLDQPQHF
few,TRBV7-2,16,TRBJ1-5,.,TGTGCCAGCAGCTCCGGGGGTGGGGGCAGCAATCAGCCCCAGCATTTT,CASSSGGGGSNQPQHF
few,TRBV4-3,18,TRBJ2-4,TRBD2,TGCGCCAGCAGCCCCCGACTAGCGGGAGGGCCGTGGGAAAACATTCAGTACTTC,CASSPRLAGGPWENIQYF
few,TRBV12-3/TRBV12-4,14,TRBJ2-7,TRBD1,TGTGCCAGCAGTTATGGGGACAGGACCTACGAGCAGTACTTC,CASSYGDRTYEQYF
.,TRBV7-9,15,TRBJ1-2,.,TGTGCCAGCAGCTTAGGTGATCGGGGCGGCTATGGCTACACCTTC,CASSLGDRGGYGYTF
.,TRBV12-3/TRBV12-4,14,TRBJ2-3,.,TGTGCCAGCAGCCCGACCGGCCCGGGGGATACGCAGTATTTT,CASSPTGPGDTQYF
.,TRBV12-3/TRBV12-4,15,TRBJ2-3,TRBD1,TGTGCCAGCAGTCAACAGGGGGCAATCACAGATACGCAGTATTTT,CASSQQGAITDTQYF
.,TRBV28,14,TRBJ2-7,.,TGTGCCAGCAGTTTCGATATACGAGGGACAAAAATCCTCTTC,CASSFDIRGTKILF
many,TRBV14,15,TRBJ2-1,TRBD2,TGTGCCAGCAGCCATAGCGGGAGTGTTTACAATGAGCAGTTCTTC,CASSHSGSVYNEQFF
few,TRBV5-1,14,TRBJ2-1,.,TGCGCCAGCAGCTTGGACGTCAGAAACAATGAGCAGTTCTTC,CASSLDVRNNEQFF
.,TRBV7-2,15,TRBJ2-7,TRBD2,TGTGCCAGCAGCTTTCAGACTAGCGGGGCCTACGAGCAGTACTTC,CASSFQTSGAYEQYF
few,TRBV9,17,TRBJ1-2,.,TGTGCCAGCAGCGTAGCCATCGGGGTTACTGGTAACTATGGCTACACCTTC,CASSVAIGVTGNYGYTF
few,TRBV9,17,TRBJ1-3,.,TGTGCCAGCAGCGCATGGGACCAGGGAGTGTCTGGAAACACCATATATTTT,CASSAWDQGVSGNTIYF